These 24 T cell receptor beta chains came from one sample sequenced in a study of blood T cell repertoires in COVID-19. TCRdb's table, derived via immunoSEQ multiplex PCR, lists solely in-frame clones and lacks some. The profile shows some 370,000 clones, 80% to 90% of them singletons. Source material: peripheral blood. These receptors were taken from a woman in her twenties or thirties with COVID-19, enrolled during active disease.

The chain has TRBV7-9 and TRBJ2-7; D not certain. V was trimmed by 1 base and J by 0 bases, leaving 16 bases between them. Germline loops: CDR1 SEHNR, CDR2 FQNEAQ (reference sequence). This CDR3 comprises 17 residues. CDR3 in DNA: TGTGCCAGCAGCTTAGTTCCAAGACTGGCCAGCTCCTACGAGCAGTACTTC. It translates to CASSLVPRLASSYEQYF.

The rearrangement links TRBV4-1 to TRBJ2-7; tentative D call: TRBD2 (6 bases). The V end was cut by 4 bases, the J end by 3 bases, with 10 bases between. CDR1 and CDR2 (germline): MGHRA, YSYEKL. The CDR3 has 13 amino acids. Here the CDR3 reads CASSRGANYEQYF. In DNA form, the CDR3 reads TGCGCCAGCAGCCGCGGGGCCAACTACGAGCAGTACTTC.

The chain carries TRBV7-3 and TRBJ2-2, with 8 bases matching TRBD1. Per germline, CDR1 SGHTA and CDR2 FQGTGA. Trimming removed 0 bases from V and 1 base from J; junction bases left unmatched: 4. This CDR3 has 17 residues. In DNA, the CDR3 is TGTGCCAGCAGCTTAACTACAGGGGGATGGAACACCGGGGAGCTGTTTTTT. This encodes CASSLTTGGWNTGELFF.

This chain joins TRBV19 and TRBJ2-5; 8 bases agree with TRBD2. Trimming cost V 3 bases and J 0 bases; bases outside gene matches: 6. CDR3 length: 16 residues. Germline CDR1 reads LNHDA; CDR2 reads SQIVND (reference sequence). CDR3 loop: CASSISPSGYQETQYF. The CDR3 nucleotides read TGTGCCAGTAGTATTTCGCCTAGCGGGTACCAAGAGACCCAGTACTTC. Using reference TRBV19 and TRBJ2-5 for the parts outside the CDR3, the full variable domain is DGGITQSPKYLFRKEGQNVTLSCEQNLNHDAMYWYRQDPGQGLRLIYYSQIVNDFQKGDIAEGYSVSREKKESFPLTVTSAQKNPTAFYLCASSISPSGYQETQYFGPGTRLLVL.

The chain has TRBV11-2 and TRBJ2-2; the match to TRBD1 covers 9 bases. The CDR3 extends over 17 amino acids. Germline V gene lookup returns CDR1 SGHAT and CDR2 FQNNGV. Germline trimming cut 4 bases from V and 3 bases from J; bases unmatched to any gene: 9. In nucleotides, the CDR3 is TGTGCCAGCAGCTCACTCCCTACAGGGGGCGACACCGGGGAGCTGTTTTTT. The encoded protein is CASSSLPTGGDTGELFF.

A few counts support this clone. The gene calls are TRBV2 and TRBJ1-5, with 7 bases lining up with TRBD1. V shed 2 bases, J shed 6 bases, and the junction held 7 bases outside the gene matches. This CDR3 contains 15 residues. CDR1 SNHLY and CDR2 FYNNEI come from the germline V gene. The CDR3 DNA is TGTGCCAGCAGTGAACCTCGAGGGGGCGTTCAGCCCCAGCATTTT. Its protein is CASSEPRGGVQPQHF.

The chain couples TRBV24-1 to TRBJ1-4, with TRBD1 as a possible D gene (6 bases). The CDR3 runs to 15 residues. Germline V gene lookup returns CDR1 KGHDR and CDR2 SFDVKD. V lost 4 bases and J 5 bases, leaving 13 bases between the germline ends. CDR3: CATSEPTGYNEKLFF. The CDR3, as DNA: TGTGCCACCAGTGAGCCCACAGGGTACAATGAAAAACTGTTTTTT.

This rearrangement joins TRBV3-1 (or the pseudogene TRBV3-2) to TRBJ2-1; 10 nucleotides align to TRBD2. The J segment lost 8 bases and the V segment lost 0 bases, leaving 10 bases of the junction unmatched. CDR3 length equals 17 residues. Germline V CDR1 and CDR2: LGHDT, YNNKEL (reference sequence). CDR3 nucleotide sequence: TGTGCCAGCAGCCAAGATCTAAGCGGGAGGGCCGTCGATGAGCAGTTCTTC. Its translation: CASSQDLSGRAVDEQFF.

V gene TRBV5-4 combines with J gene TRBJ2-7, with a possible D match to TRBD2 (6 bases). The V end was cut by 4 bases, the J end by 7 bases, with 15 bases between. In germline, CDR1 is SGHNT, CDR2 YYREEE (reference sequence). The CDR3 extends over 13 amino acids. The chain's CDR3 is CASSVDAGGEQYF. The CDR3 coding sequence is TGTGCCAGCAGCGTGGACGCTGGGGGGGAGCAGTACTTC.

V is TRBV24-1 and J is TRBJ2-1; 11 positions match TRBD2. The CDR3 is 17 amino acids. Germline V gene sequence: CDR1 KGHDR, CDR2 SFDVKD. J lost 7 bases, V lost 2 bases, and 9 bases had no gene match. CDR3 nucleotide sequence: TGTGCCACCAGTGATTCTTTCAGCGTAGCGGGAGGGAATGAGCAGTTCTTC. Its protein is CATSDSFSVAGGNEQFF.

CDR3: CASSTLAGGPISYNEQFF. CDR3 coding DNA: TGTGCCAGTAGTACACTAGCGGGAGGGCCTATCTCCTACAATGAGCAGTTCTTC. The chain has TRBV19 and TRBJ2-1, with 13 bases fitting TRBD2. This CDR3 spans 18 amino acids. CDR1 is LNHDA, CDR2 SQIVND, per germline (reference sequence). V dropped 4 bases and J dropped 0; count of bases not matched to a gene: 6.

This clone has just one count. V usage is TRBV5-6 and J usage is TRBJ1-5, with D unclear. Germline V CDR1 and CDR2: SGHDT, YYEEEE. V was pared by 3 bases and J by 1 base, with 14 bases between. The CDR3 loop spans 16 amino acids. CDR3 in DNA: TGTGCCAGCAGCTCCCTTAGGGCGGGAAGCAATCAGCCCCAGCATTTT. Its translation is CASSSLRAGSNQPQHF.

The chain is built from TRBV5-1 and TRBJ2-2; 7 bases agree with TRBD2. This CDR3 contains 15 residues. Germline loops: CDR1 SGHRS, CDR2 YFSETQ. With 5 bases clipped from V and 1 base from J, the junction kept 5 bases outside the gene matches. The CDR3 is CASRMTSLNTGELFF. In DNA form, the CDR3 reads TGCGCCAGCAGAATGACTAGCTTGAACACCGGGGAGCTGTTTTTT.

Here the CDR3 DNA reads TGTGCCACCAGCAGAGGTGATGAGAGCGAGCAGTACTTC. Its protein product is CATSRGDESEQYF. The chain employs TRBV15 and TRBJ2-7, with D hard to call. CDR1 is LNHNV, CDR2 YYDKDF, per germline (reference sequence). The CDR3 totals 13 residues. V was trimmed by 1 base and J by 6 bases, leaving 10 bases between them.

This clone appeared a single time. This chain connects TRBV2 to TRBJ2-3, with 8 bases aligning to TRBD1. Trimming took 11 bases from V and 7 from J; bases not matched to a gene: 8. Germline V gene sequence: CDR1 SNHLY, CDR2 FYNNEI. This CDR3 is 12 amino acids long. CDR3 in DNA: TGTGCCGGTCGGACAGGGAGAAATACGCAGTATTTT. Amino acid sequence: CAGRTGRNTQYF.

Regarding this clone: Possible read error: a much larger clone is one base away. V and J are TRBV7-2 and TRBJ2-7, with 8 bases matching TRBD2. The CDR3 sequence is 15 residues long. The V gene end was trimmed by 7 bases and the J gene end by 2 bases; junction bases not matched to a gene: 10. Germline CDR1 SGHTA, CDR2 FQGNSA. CDR3 region: CASIPGGAGAYEQYF. The CDR3 DNA reads as TGTGCCAGCATCCCCGGGGGAGCGGGAGCCTACGAGCAGTACTTC.

The chain joins TRBV3-1 (or the pseudogene TRBV3-2) to TRBJ2-7; 7 nucleotides align to TRBD1. Germline lookup yields CDR1 LGHDT and CDR2 YNNKEL (reference sequence). The CDR3 contains 14 residues. The trim removed 2 bases at V and 3 bases at J, leaving 4 bases unmatched. Written as DNA, the CDR3 is TGTGCCAGCAGCCAACCGGGACAGTTCTACGAGCAGTACTTC. The encoded protein is CASSQPGQFYEQYF.

The genes are TRBV28 and TRBJ1-5; D is ambiguous. V shed 6 bases and J shed 0 bases, with 12 bases lying between them. This CDR3 region has 15 residues. Germline V gene data show CDR1 as MDHEN and CDR2 as SYDVKM. CDR3 amino acids: CASRGAGYSNQPQHF. The CDR3 DNA reads as TGTGCCAGCAGAGGTGCAGGATATAGCAATCAGCCCCAGCATTTT.

The chain couples TRBV10-3 to TRBJ2-1; possibly TRBD2 for D (7 bases). Per germline, CDR1 ENHRY and CDR2 SYGVKD. Between the trimmed V and J ends, which lost 7 bases and 0 bases, there was a span of 10 bases. The CDR3 spans 14 residues. CDR3 sequence reads: CAITAGASYNEQFF. CDR3 bases: TGTGCCATCACCGCGGGGGCCTCCTACAATGAGCAGTTCTTC.

J is TRBJ2-1 and V is TRBV5-1, with 9 bases fitting TRBD2. Germline V gene sequence: CDR1 SGHRS, CDR2 YFSETQ. With V trimmed by 6 bases and J by 6 bases, 7 bases remained unmatched. This CDR3 is 14 amino acids long. CDR3 residues: CASNGGRASNEQFF. Written as DNA, the CDR3 is TGCGCCAGCAACGGCGGGAGGGCCTCCAATGAGCAGTTCTTC.

This clone was recorded once. The rearrangement uses TRBV3-1 (or the pseudogene TRBV3-2) and TRBJ2-3, with 8 positions matching TRBD1. Germline-derived CDR1 and CDR2 are LGHDT and YNNKEL (reference sequence). The CDR3 totals 15 residues. Trimming cost V 4 bases and J 4 bases; bases outside gene matches: 7. CDR3 in amino acids: CASSPDGQGSDTQYF. The CDR3, as DNA: TGTGCCAGCAGCCCCGACGGACAGGGATCAGATACGCAGTATTTT.

This clone turned up a few times. This rearrangement joins TRBV10-3 to TRBJ2-7, with TRBD1 matching 7 bases. The CDR3 totals 13 residues. CDR1 ENHRY and CDR2 SYGVKD come from the germline V gene. With 10 bases clipped from V and 5 bases from J, the junction kept 11 bases outside the gene matches. The CDR3 sequence is CATADRVPNEQYF. The CDR3 DNA follows: TGTGCCACAGCCGACAGGGTCCCTAACGAGCAGTACTTC.

As regards this clone: At the DNA level, this CDR3 is encoded by other sequences in the same sample as well. The chain combines TRBV19 with TRBJ2-3, with 8 bases identical to TRBD2. The length of the CDR3 is 15 residues. Germline trimming cut 1 base from V and 6 bases from J; bases unmatched to any gene: 6. The germline CDR1 and CDR2 sequences are LNHDA and SQIVND (reference sequence). For the CDR3, the DNA is TGTGCCAGTAGTATAGCGGGAGGGAGAGCGGATACGCAGTATTTT. This encodes CASSIAGGRADTQYF.

The chain joins TRBV4-2 to TRBJ2-6; no clear D gene. The CDR3 runs 15 residues. Per germline, CDR1 LGHNA and CDR2 YNFKEQ. Between the trimmed V and J ends, which lost 2 bases and 0 bases, there was a span of 5 bases. CDR3 residues: CASSQTNSGANVLTF. The DNA for the CDR3 is TGTGCCAGCAGCCAAACAAACTCTGGGGCCAACGTCCTGACTTTC.